The 25 T cell receptor beta chains below all came from one sample that was sequenced in a study of T cell changes during pregnancy in multiple sclerosis. The protocol was immunoSEQ multiplex PCR, while the TCRdb copy is restricted to in-frame clones and leaves out a portion. This sample yields over 60,000 clones, of which roughly 87% are seen a single time; 2.5% to 3% belongs to the top ten. The source was peripheral blood, collected in the first trimester of pregnancy. These receptors were obtained from a female donor with multiple sclerosis, enrolled in a pregnancy study.

The rearrangement joins TRBV30 to TRBJ1-5, with 8 bases matching TRBD1. Trimming took 0 bases from V and 2 from J; bases not matched to a gene: 9. This CDR3 has 17 amino acids. CDR1 and CDR2 (germline): GTSNPN, SVGIG (reference sequence). The CDR3 here is CAWSVRTGGTRNQPQHF. CDR3 DNA: TGTGCCTGGAGTGTACGTACAGGGGGTACTCGCAATCAGCCCCAGCATTTT.

V and J are TRBV18 and TRBJ2-7; 8 bases agree with TRBD1. Germline V lookup: CDR1 KGHSH, CDR2 LQKENI. The CDR3 spans 16 residues. V shed 3 bases, J shed 3 bases, and the junction held 10 bases outside the gene matches. The DNA for the CDR3 is TGTGCCAGCTCACCCGATCTTGGACAGGGACGCTACGAGCAGTACTTC. Its protein is CASSPDLGQGRYEQYF.

The chain recombines TRBV5-1 with TRBJ1-1; D ambiguous. V dropped 0 bases and J dropped 2 bases, with 5 bases sitting between them. Germline CDR1 reads SGHRS; CDR2 reads YFSETQ. The CDR3 is made up of 13 amino acids. This chain's CDR3 is CASSLDRNTEAFF. The CDR3 DNA sequence: TGCGCCAGCAGCTTGGACAGAAACACTGAAGCTTTCTTT. The full variable domain, rest sourced from reference TRBV5-1 and TRBJ1-1, is KAGVTQTPRYLIKTRGQQVTLSCSPISGHRSVSWYQQTPGQGLQFLFEYFSETQRNKGNFPGRFSGRQFSNSRSEMNVSTLELGDSALYLCASSLDRNTEAFFGQGTRLTVV.

This chain links TRBV7-9 with TRBJ2-3, with unresolved D. V shed 5 bases and J shed 2 bases, with 17 bases lying between them. CDR3 length equals 16 residues. From germline, CDR1 is SEHNR and CDR2 FQNEAQ (reference sequence). The CDR3 DNA sequence: TGTGCCAGCAGCGACCGCCGACTGAAGATCACAGATACGCAGTATTTT. Its protein product is CASSDRRLKITDTQYF.

The rearrangement links TRBV7-9 to TRBJ2-5; D perhaps matches TRBD2 (5 bases). From germline, CDR1 is SEHNR and CDR2 FQNEAQ (reference sequence). Trimming shortened V by 0 bases and J by 5 bases, and 13 bases separated the two germline ends. This CDR3 region has 15 residues. CDR3 bases: TGTGCCAGCAGCTTAGCGCCCGGCAGGAGGGAGACCCAGTACTTC. Its translation: CASSLAPGRRETQYF.

The chain carries TRBV6-5 and TRBJ1-1; tentative D call: TRBD1 (5 bases). CDR1 and CDR2 from the germline V gene are MNHEY and SVGAGI. The CDR3 has 15 residues. Deletions cut 0 bases from V and 0 bases from J, with 8 bases between. The CDR3 DNA is TGTGCCAGCAGTTACTCGGGAGGGGTGAACACTGAAGCTTTCTTT. This gives the protein CASSYSGGVNTEAFF.

The sample holds one count of this clone. The chain is built from TRBV2 and TRBJ2-5; the match to TRBD1 covers 8 bases. Per germline, CDR1 SNHLY and CDR2 FYNNEI. This CDR3 has 14 amino acids. After removal of 8 bases from V and 2 bases from J, the junction contained 7 bases not matched to a gene. The CDR3 region has the DNA TGTGCCAGCCAAAAGGGGACAGGACAAGAGACCCAGTACTTC. This encodes CASQKGTGQETQYF.

V gene TRBV9 combines with J gene TRBJ1-1; unclear D gene. V lost 4 bases and J lost 5, with 6 bases in between. Germline V gives CDR1 SGDLS, CDR2 YYNGEE. CDR3 length: 11 residues. The CDR3, as DNA: TGTGCCAGCAGCCCCGTTACTGAAGCTTTCTTT. Translation: CASSPVTEAFF.

The rearrangement joins TRBV7-9 to TRBJ1-2; D might be TRBD1 (6 bases). The germline CDR1 and CDR2 sequences are SEHNR and FQNEAQ (reference sequence). CDR3 length: 13 residues. The V and J ends lost 5 bases and 6 bases respectively, with 13 bases between them. The CDR3 reads CASSPTGFDGYTF. The CDR3 nucleotides read TGTGCCAGCAGCCCGACAGGCTTCGATGGCTACACCTTC. Full variable domain (rest looked up from reference TRBV7-9 and TRBJ1-2): DTGVSQNPRHKITKRGQNVTFRCDPISEHNRLYWYRQTLGQGPEFLTYFQNEAQLEKSRLLSDRFSAERPKGSFSTLEIQRTEQGDSAMYLCASSPTGFDGYTFGSGTRLTVV.

The count of this clone is one. V usage is TRBV19 and J usage is TRBJ1-1; TRBD1 matches 8 bases. Germline CDR1 is LNHDA and CDR2 is SQIVND (reference sequence). This CDR3 has 16 residues. The V and J ends lost 3 bases and 1 base, in that order; junction bases with no gene match: 7. CDR3 protein: CASSIGPGTGNTEAFF. DNA of the CDR3: TGTGCCAGTAGTATCGGCCCCGGGACAGGGAACACTGAAGCTTTCTTT.

The genes are TRBV2 and TRBJ1-5; D not resolved. This CDR3 is built from 15 residues. Germline values: CDR1 SNHLY, CDR2 FYNNEI. Trimming cost V 7 bases and J 7 bases, with 20 bases left between them. The CDR3 here is CASTELGWLGQPQHF. The CDR3 bases are TGTGCCAGCACCGAACTAGGCTGGCTGGGGCAGCCCCAGCATTTT.

The chain is built from TRBV7-9 and TRBJ2-2; 10 bases are a match to TRBD2. The CDR3 has 15 amino acids. Trimming removed 1 base from V and 6 bases from J; junction bases left unmatched: 2. Germline CDR1 reads SEHNR; CDR2 reads FQNEAQ (reference sequence). The CDR3 DNA is TGTGCCAGCAGCTTAGTCCTAGCGGGAGCCGGGGAGCTGTTTTTT. Translation: CASSLVLAGAGELFF.

This chain connects TRBV7-7 to TRBJ2-5; D remains ambiguous. CDR1 is SSHAT and CDR2 is FNYEAQ in the germline V gene (reference sequence). The CDR3 has 14 residues. V lost 4 bases and J 2 bases, leaving 11 bases between the germline ends. The CDR3 sequence is CASSSGPLQETQYF. CDR3 sequence (DNA): TGTGCCAGCAGCTCCGGTCCACTACAAGAGACCCAGTACTTC.

The gene calls are TRBV10-3 and TRBJ2-7; the D gene is possibly TRBD1 (6 bases). Germline V gene data show CDR1 as ENHRY and CDR2 as SYGVKD. CDR3 length equals 13 residues. Trimming stripped 6 bases from V and 1 base from J, with 10 bases between. In DNA form, the CDR3 reads TGTGCCATCAGAAACAGGGAATCCTACGAGCAGTACTTC. This gives the protein CAIRNRESYEQYF.

The CDR3 protein is CASSQELADSTDTQYF. The CDR3 DNA reads as TGTGCCAGCAGCCAAGAACTAGCGGATAGCACAGATACGCAGTATTTT. The chain joins TRBV4-2 to TRBJ2-3, with TRBD2 matching 8 bases. CDR1 is LGHNA, CDR2 YNFKEQ, per germline. V trimming: 0 bases; J trimming: 0 bases; junction bases outside the gene matches: 2. This CDR3 region has 16 residues.

This chain connects TRBV5-1 to TRBJ2-1, with D maybe TRBD2 (6 bases). V lost 6 bases to trimming and J lost 6 bases, with 22 bases between them. Germline V lookup: CDR1 SGHRS, CDR2 YFSETQ. The CDR3 covers 16 residues. CDR3 sequence: CASTRNIGSPTNEQFF. As DNA, the CDR3 is TGCGCCAGCACTCGGAATATCGGGAGCCCAACCAATGAGCAGTTCTTC.

In its sample, this clone was seen a few times. This rearrangement joins TRBV11-2 to TRBJ1-2; the match to TRBD1 covers 9 bases. The ends lost 4 bases at V and 7 bases at J; junction bases unmatched: 4. This CDR3 spans 13 amino acids. Germline loops: CDR1 SGHAT, CDR2 FQNNGV. CDR3 in DNA: TGTGCCAGCAGCTCGGGGACAGGGAGTGGCTACACCTTC. Its translation: CASSSGTGSGYTF.

The chain joins TRBV9 to TRBJ1-1; TRBD1 matches 7 bases. Per germline, CDR1 SGDLS and CDR2 YYNGEE. With 2 bases clipped from V and 2 bases from J, the junction kept 6 bases outside the gene matches. The CDR3 spans 15 residues. The CDR3 region is CASSVKGAVNTEAFF. CDR3 nucleotides: TGTGCCAGCAGCGTTAAGGGGGCAGTAAACACTGAAGCTTTCTTT.

The J gene is TRBJ2-2, the V gene TRBV10-3, with TRBD2 identical over 8 bases. CDR1 and CDR2 from the germline V gene are ENHRY and SYGVKD. V was pared by 3 bases and J by 1 base, with 4 bases of the junction left unmatched. The CDR3 extends over 16 amino acids. The CDR3 DNA reads as TGTGCCATCAGTGATATGAGCGGGAGGAACACCGGGGAGCTGTTTTTT. Residues: CAISDMSGRNTGELFF.

The chain links TRBV27 to TRBJ1-2; D not certain. This CDR3 is 13 amino acids long. Between the trimmed V and J ends, which lost 3 bases and 1 base, there was a span of 6 bases. Germline lookup yields CDR1 MNHEY and CDR2 SMNVEV (reference sequence). CDR3 region: CASSFTSNYGYTF. CDR3 bases: TGTGCCAGCAGTTTTACCAGTAACTATGGCTACACCTTC.

This sequence joins TRBV7-2 and TRBJ1-1; the match to TRBD1 covers 8 bases. The germline gives CDR1 SGHTA, CDR2 FQGNSA. The CDR3 runs 14 residues. Trimming at V came to 4 bases and at J to 4 bases, leaving 5 bases not matched to a gene. Here the CDR3 DNA reads TGTGCCAGCAGCTCGCACAGGGGGGCCACTGAAGCTTTCTTT. Residues: CASSSHRGATEAFF. The whole variable domain, filled in from reference TRBV7-2 and TRBJ1-1, reads GAGVSQSPSNKVTEKGKDVELRCDPISGHTALYWYRQSLGQGLEFLIYFQGNSAPDKSGLPSDRFSAERTGGSVSTLTIQRTQQEDSAVYLCASSSHRGATEAFFGQGTRLTVV.

This chain uses TRBV30 with TRBJ2-5, with 8 bases lining up with TRBD2. Trimming at V came to 5 bases and at J to 1 base, leaving 15 bases not matched to a gene. Germline-derived CDR1 and CDR2 are GTSNPN and SVGIG (reference sequence). The CDR3 length is 17 residues. CDR3 coding DNA: TGTGCCTGGCATCCTCTCGGGATAGCGGGGATCCAAGAGACCCAGTACTTC. Amino acid sequence: CAWHPLGIAGIQETQYF.

V and J are TRBV18 and TRBJ1-1; D is unresolved. The CDR3 is 15 amino acids. With 3 bases removed from V and 2 bases from J, the gap between germline ends came to 13 bases. Germline V gene data show CDR1 as KGHSH and CDR2 as LQKENI. CDR3 sequence reads: CASSPPNGLNTEAFF. The CDR3 coding sequence is TGTGCCAGCTCACCCCCCAACGGGTTAAACACTGAAGCTTTCTTT.

The CDR3 DNA reads TGTGCCAGCACCCTAGGGACAGCACCGACCCAGTACTTC. It yields the protein CASTLGTAPTQYF. V is TRBV7-9 and J is TRBJ2-5, with TRBD1 matching over 7 bases. The V gene's germline CDR1 is SEHNR and CDR2 FQNEAQ (reference sequence). V lost 7 bases to trimming and J lost 7 bases; unmatched junction nucleotides: 9. The CDR3 length is 13 residues.

The chain recombines TRBV4-2 with TRBJ2-2, with TRBD1 matching over 11 bases. From germline, CDR1 is LGHNA and CDR2 YNFKEQ. V was pared by 4 bases and J by 3 bases, with 1 base of the junction left unmatched. CDR3 length: 15 residues. CDR3 region: CASSPGQGDTGELFF. The CDR3 bases are TGTGCCAGCAGCCCGGGACAGGGGGACACCGGGGAGCTGTTTTTT.